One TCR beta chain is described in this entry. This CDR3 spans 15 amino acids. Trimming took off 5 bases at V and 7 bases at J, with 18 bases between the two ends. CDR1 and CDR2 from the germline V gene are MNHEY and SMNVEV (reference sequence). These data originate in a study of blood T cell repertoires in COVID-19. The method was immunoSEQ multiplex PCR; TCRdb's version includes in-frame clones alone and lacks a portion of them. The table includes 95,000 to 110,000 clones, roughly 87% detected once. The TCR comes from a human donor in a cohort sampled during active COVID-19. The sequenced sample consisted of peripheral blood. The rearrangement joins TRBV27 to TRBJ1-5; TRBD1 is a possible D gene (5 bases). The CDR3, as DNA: TGTGCCAGCAGTCCGACAGCATCCTGGAGACAGCCCCAGCATTTT. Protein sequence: CASSPTASWRQPQHF.